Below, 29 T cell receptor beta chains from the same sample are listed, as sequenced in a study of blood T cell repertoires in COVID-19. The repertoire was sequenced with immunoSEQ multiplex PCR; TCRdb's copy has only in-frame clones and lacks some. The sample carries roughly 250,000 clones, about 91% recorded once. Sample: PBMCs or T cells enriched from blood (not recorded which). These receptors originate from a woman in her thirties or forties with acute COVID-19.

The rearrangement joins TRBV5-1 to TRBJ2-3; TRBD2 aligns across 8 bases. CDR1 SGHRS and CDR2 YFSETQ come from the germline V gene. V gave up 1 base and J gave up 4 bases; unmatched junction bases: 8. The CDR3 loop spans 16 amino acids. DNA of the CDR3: TGCGCCAGCAGCTTGCTTCAGACGGGAGGGGCAGATACGCAGTATTTT. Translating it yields CASSLLQTGGADTQYF.

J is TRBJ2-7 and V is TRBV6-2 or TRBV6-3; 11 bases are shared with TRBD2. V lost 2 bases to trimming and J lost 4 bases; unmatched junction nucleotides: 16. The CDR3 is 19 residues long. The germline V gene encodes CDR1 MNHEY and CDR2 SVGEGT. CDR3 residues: CASSYRSSGRLAGLYEQYF. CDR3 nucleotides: TGTGCCAGCAGTTACCGTTCGTCGGGTAGACTAGCGGGATTATACGAGCAGTACTTC.

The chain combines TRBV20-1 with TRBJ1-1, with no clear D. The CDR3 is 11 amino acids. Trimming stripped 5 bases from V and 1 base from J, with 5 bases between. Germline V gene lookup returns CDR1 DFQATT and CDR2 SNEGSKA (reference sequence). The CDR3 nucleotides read TGCAGTGCTCTAGGGAACACTGAAGCTTTCTTT. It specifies CSALGNTEAFF.

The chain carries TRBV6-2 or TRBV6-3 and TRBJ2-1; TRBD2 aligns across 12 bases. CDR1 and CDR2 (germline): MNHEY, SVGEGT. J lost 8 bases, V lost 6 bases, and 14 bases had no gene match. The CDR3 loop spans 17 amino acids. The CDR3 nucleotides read TGTGCCAGCAGCATTGAGACTAGCGGGAGTATCGTGGATGAGCAGTTCTTC. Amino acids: CASSIETSGSIVDEQFF.

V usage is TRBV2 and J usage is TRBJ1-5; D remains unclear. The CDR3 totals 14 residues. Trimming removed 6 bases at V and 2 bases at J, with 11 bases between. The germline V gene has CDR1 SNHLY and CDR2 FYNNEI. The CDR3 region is CASSQSMGNQPQHF. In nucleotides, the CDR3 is TGTGCCAGCAGCCAATCTATGGGCAATCAGCCCCAGCATTTT. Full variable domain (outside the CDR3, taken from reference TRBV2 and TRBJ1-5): EPEVTQTPSHQVTQMGQEVILRCVPISNHLYFYWYRQILGQKVEFLVSFYNNEISEKSEIFDDQFSVERPDGSNFTLKIRSTKLEDSAMYFCASSQSMGNQPQHFGDGTRLSIL.

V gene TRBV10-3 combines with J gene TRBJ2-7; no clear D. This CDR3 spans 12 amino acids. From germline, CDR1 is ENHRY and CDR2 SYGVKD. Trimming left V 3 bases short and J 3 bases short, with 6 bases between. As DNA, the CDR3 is TGTGCCATCAGTGATGAGGACTACGAGCAGTACGTC. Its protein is CAISDEDYEQYV.

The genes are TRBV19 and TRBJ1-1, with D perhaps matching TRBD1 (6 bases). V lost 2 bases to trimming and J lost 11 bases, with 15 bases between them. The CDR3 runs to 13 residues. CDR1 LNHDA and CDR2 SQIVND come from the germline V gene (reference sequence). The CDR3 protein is CASSIRGRGRAFF. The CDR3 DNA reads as TGTGCCAGTAGTATACGAGGGAGGGGGAGGGCTTTCTTT.

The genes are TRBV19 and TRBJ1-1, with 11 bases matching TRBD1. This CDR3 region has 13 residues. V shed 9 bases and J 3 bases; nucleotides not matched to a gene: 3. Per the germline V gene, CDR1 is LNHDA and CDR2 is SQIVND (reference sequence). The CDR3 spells CASVGQGDTEAFF. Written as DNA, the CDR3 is TGTGCCAGCGTGGGACAGGGGGACACTGAAGCTTTCTTT.

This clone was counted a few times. The CDR3 sequence is CASSKLRQASNQPQHF. CDR3 DNA: TGTGCCAGCAGTAAGCTTCGGCAGGCTAGCAATCAGCCCCAGCATTTT. The gene calls are TRBV6-2 or TRBV6-3 and TRBJ1-5; D not resolved. Germline V lookup: CDR1 MNHEY, CDR2 SVGEGT. CDR3 size: 16 residues. Trimming removed 5 bases at V and 0 bases at J, with 14 bases between.

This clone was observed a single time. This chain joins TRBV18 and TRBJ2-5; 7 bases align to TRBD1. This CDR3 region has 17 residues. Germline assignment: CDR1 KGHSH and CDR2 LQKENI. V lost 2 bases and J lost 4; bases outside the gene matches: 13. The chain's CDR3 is CASSPTGQASGRETQYF. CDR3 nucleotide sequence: TGTGCCAGCTCACCAACCGGACAGGCCTCTGGGCGAGAGACCCAGTACTTC.

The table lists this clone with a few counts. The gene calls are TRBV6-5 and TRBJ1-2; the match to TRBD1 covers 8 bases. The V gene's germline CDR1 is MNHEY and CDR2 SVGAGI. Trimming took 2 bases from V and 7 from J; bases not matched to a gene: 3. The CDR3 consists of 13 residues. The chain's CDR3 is CASSYQGASGYTF. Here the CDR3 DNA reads TGTGCCAGCAGTTACCAGGGGGCCAGTGGCTACACCTTC.

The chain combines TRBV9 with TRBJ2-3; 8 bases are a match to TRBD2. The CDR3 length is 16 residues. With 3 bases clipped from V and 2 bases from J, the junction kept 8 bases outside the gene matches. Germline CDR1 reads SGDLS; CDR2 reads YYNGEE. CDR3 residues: CASSAGTSGITDTQYF. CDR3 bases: TGTGCCAGCAGCGCTGGTACTAGCGGAATCACAGATACGCAGTATTTT.

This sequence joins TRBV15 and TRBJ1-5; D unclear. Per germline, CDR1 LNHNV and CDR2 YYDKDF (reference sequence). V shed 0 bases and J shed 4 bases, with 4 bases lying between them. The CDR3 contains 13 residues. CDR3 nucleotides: TGTGCCACCAGCAGAGAAACAAATCAGCCCCAGCATTTT. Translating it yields CATSRETNQPQHF. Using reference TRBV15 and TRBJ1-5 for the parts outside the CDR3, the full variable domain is DAMVIQNPRYQVTQFGKPVTLSCSQTLNHNVMYWYQQKSSQAPKLLFHYYDKDFNNEADTPDNFQSRRPNTSFCFLDIRSPGLGDTAMYLCATSRETNQPQHFGDGTRLSIL.

This chain's CDR3 is CASSLSRASTDTQYF. CDR3 nucleotides: TGTGCCAGCAGCTTAAGCAGGGCCAGCACAGATACGCAGTATTTT. The chain couples TRBV11-3 to TRBJ2-3; tentative D call: TRBD1 (5 bases). The V end was cut by 2 bases, the J end by 0 bases, with 9 bases between. Germline V lookup: CDR1 SGHNT, CDR2 YENEEA. The CDR3 covers 15 residues.

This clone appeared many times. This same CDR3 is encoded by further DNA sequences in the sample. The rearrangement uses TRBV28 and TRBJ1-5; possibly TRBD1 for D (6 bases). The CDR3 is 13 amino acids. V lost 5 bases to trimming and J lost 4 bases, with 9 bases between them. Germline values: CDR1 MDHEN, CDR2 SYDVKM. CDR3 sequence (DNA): TGTGCCAGCAGTCCTACAGGGAATCAGCCCCAGCATTTT. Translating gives CASSPTGNQPQHF.

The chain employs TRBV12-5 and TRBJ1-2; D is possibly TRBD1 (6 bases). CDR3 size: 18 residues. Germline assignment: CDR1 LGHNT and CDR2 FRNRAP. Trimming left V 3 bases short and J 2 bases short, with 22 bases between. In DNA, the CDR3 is TGTGCTAGTGGTTTCTCGGGGGGCGACTCCTATGGCAACTATGGCTACACCTTC. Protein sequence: CASGFSGGDSYGNYGYTF. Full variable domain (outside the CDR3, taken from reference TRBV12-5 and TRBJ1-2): DARVTQTPRHKVTEMGQEVTMRCQPILGHNTVFWYRQTMMQGLELLAYFRNRAPLDDSGMPKDRFSAEMPDATLATLKIQPSEPRDSAVYFCASGFSGGDSYGNYGYTFGSGTRLTVV.

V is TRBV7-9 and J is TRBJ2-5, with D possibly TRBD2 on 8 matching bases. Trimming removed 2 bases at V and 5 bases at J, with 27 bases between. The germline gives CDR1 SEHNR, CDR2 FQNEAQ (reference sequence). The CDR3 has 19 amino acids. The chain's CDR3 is CASSLTSYSGTVREETQYF. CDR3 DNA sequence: TGTGCCAGCAGCTTAACCTCTTATAGCGGGACAGTCCGTGAGGAGACCCAGTACTTC.

In nucleotides, the CDR3 is TGTGCCAGCAGACCAGGCCGGGGGGCTAGTGAAAAACTGTTTTTT. Its translation: CASRPGRGASEKLFF. V usage is TRBV28 and J usage is TRBJ1-4; perhaps TRBD1 as D (6 bases). This CDR3 contains 15 residues. Germline loops: CDR1 MDHEN, CDR2 SYDVKM. Trimming cost V 6 bases and J 7 bases, with 18 bases left between them.

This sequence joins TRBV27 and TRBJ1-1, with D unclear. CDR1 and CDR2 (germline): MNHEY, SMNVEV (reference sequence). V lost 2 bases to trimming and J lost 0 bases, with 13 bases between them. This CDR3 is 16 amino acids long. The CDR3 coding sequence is TGTGCCAGCAGTTTACTAGGAGAAGCGCTGAACACTGAAGCTTTCTTT. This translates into CASSLLGEALNTEAFF.

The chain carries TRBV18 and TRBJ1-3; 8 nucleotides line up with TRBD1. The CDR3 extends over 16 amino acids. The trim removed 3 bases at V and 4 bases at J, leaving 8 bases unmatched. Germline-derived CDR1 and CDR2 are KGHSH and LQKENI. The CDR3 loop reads CASSPTGVVEGNTIYF. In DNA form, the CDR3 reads TGTGCCAGCTCACCGACAGGGGTAGTTGAAGGAAACACCATATATTTT.

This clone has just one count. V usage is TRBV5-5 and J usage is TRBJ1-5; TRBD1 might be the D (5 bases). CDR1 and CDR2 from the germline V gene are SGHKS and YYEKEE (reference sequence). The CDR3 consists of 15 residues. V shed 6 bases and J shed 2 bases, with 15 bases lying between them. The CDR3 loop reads CASTLGGKGNQPQHF. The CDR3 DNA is TGTGCCAGCACACTGGGGGGGAAAGGCAATCAGCCCCAGCATTTT.

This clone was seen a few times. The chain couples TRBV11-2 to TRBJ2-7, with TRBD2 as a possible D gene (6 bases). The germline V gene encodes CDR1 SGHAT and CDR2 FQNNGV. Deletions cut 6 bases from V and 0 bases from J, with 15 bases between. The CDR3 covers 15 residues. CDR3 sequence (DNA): TGTGCCAGCAGTTTTGGGGGGACCGGCTCCTACGAGCAGTACGTC. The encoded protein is CASSFGGTGSYEQYV.

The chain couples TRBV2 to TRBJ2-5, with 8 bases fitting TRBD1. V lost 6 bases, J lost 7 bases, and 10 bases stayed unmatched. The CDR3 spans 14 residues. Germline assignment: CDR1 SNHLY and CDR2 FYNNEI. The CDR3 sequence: CASRTGTGAGTQYF. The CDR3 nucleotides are TGTGCCAGCAGGACTGGGACAGGCGCTGGGACCCAGTACTTC. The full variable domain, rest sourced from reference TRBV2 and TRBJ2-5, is EPEVTQTPSHQVTQMGQEVILRCVPISNHLYFYWYRQILGQKVEFLVSFYNNEISEKSEIFDDQFSVERPDGSNFTLKIRSTKLEDSAMYFCASRTGTGAGTQYFGPGTRLLVL.

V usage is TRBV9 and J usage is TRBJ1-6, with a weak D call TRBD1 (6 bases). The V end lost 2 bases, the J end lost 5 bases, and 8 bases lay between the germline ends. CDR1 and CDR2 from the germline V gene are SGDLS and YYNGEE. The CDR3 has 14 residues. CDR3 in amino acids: CASSVRTDNSPLHF. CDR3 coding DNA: TGTGCCAGCAGCGTGAGGACAGATAATTCACCCCTCCACTTT.

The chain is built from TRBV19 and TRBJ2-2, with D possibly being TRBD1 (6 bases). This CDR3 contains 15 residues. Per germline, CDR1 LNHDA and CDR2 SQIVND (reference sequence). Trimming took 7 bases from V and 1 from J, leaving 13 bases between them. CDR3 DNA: TGTGCCAGTACACAGGGAAGGCAGAACACCGGGGAGCTGTTTTTT. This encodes CASTQGRQNTGELFF.

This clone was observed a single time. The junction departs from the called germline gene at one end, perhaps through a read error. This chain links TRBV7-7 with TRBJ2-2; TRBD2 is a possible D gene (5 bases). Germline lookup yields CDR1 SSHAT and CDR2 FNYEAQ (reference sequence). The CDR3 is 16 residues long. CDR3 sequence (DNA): TGTGCTAGCAGCCCTACCCCGGGAAGTACGACCGGGGAGCTGTTTTTT. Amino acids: CASSPTPGSTTGELFF.

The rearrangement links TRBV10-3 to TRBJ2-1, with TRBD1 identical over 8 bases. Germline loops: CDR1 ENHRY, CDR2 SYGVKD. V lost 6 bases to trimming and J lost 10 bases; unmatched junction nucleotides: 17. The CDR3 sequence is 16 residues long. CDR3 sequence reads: CAISEQLTTGGEEQFF. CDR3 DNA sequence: TGTGCCATCAGCGAACAGCTTACAACAGGGGGTGAAGAGCAGTTCTTC.

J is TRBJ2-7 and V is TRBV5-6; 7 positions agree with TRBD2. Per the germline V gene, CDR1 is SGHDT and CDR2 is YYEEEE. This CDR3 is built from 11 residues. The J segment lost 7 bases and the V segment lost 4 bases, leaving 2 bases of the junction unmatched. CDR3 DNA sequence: TGTGCCAGCAGCACCGGGGGGGAGCAGTACGTC. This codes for CASSTGGEQYV.

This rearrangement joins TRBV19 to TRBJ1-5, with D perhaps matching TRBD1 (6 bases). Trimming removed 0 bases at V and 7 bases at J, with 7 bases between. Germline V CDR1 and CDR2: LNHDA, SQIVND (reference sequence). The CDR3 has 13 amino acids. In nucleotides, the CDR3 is TGTGCCAGTAGTATAGACAGGGGACAGCCCCAGCATTTT. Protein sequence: CASSIDRGQPQHF. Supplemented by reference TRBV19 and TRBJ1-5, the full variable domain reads DGGITQSPKYLFRKEGQNVTLSCEQNLNHDAMYWYRQDPGQGLRLIYYSQIVNDFQKGDIAEGYSVSREKKESFPLTVTSAQKNPTAFYLCASSIDRGQPQHFGDGTRLSIL.